The source of this T cell receptor (beta chain) is a study of blood T cell repertoires in COVID-19. Whole-study context: Sources were T cells, B-cell-depleted T cells, or PBMCs; the material itself was cDNA or gDNA.

The assay was immunoSEQ multiplex PCR, and TCRdb's table has in-frame clones only and misses some. Among a few hundred thousand clones listed, over 75% were seen once. Between the trimmed V and J ends, which lost 3 bases and 9 bases, there was a span of 12 bases. This CDR3 has 13 residues. The germline CDR1 and CDR2 sequences are MNHEY and SMNVEV (reference sequence). Participants had their cohort set by participant-reported clinical history. What the recovered Cohort 3 donors had was two negative PCRs, clearance, or symptom resolution. V usage is TRBV27 and J usage is TRBJ2-1; maybe TRBD1 (5 bases). The source material was PBMCs or T cells enriched from blood (not recorded which). This sequence originates from a woman in her twenties or thirties who had recovered from COVID-19. CDR3 amino acids: CASSLSQGREQFF. Here the CDR3 DNA reads TGTGCCAGCAGTTTGTCCCAGGGCCGTGAGCAGTTCTTC.